This T cell receptor (beta chain) derives from a study of T cells in Graves' hyperthyroidism and ophthalmopathy. General study results and limits: Most thyroid clonotypes expanded above 0.001 were also detected in blood.

RNA transcripts gave rise to amplified TCR beta CDR3 regions. First-round RT-PCR targeting the TCR CDR3 was performed with the HTBI primer set. TCRdb fed the multiplex PCR reads into MiXCR, producing one record per CDR3 protein. In the table there are hundreds of thousands of distinct CDR3 sequences, more than 30% of which are singletons. Graves' hyperthyroidism was deemed stable absent ophthalmopathy progression within 18 months. Those patients with uncontrolled infection, other autoimmune disease, pregnancy or lactation were excluded. V lost 6 bases and J lost 2, with 6 bases in between. Germline V CDR1 and CDR2: SGDLS, YYNGEE. The length of the CDR3 is 13 residues. Details on this clonotype: Antigen: not known.

The specimen was blood. The TCR sequence derives from a man between 18 and 35 years old with Graves' hyperthyroidism. The rearrangement joins TRBV9 to TRBJ2-6; D remains unclear. CDR3 in DNA: TGTGCCAGCATTCGCCCTGGGGCCAACGTCCTGACTTTC. It yields the protein CASIRPGANVLTF.